Below are 8 T cell receptor beta chains sequenced from a single sample in a study of T-cell reconstitution after alpha-beta-depleted transplantation in children. Using unique molecular identifiers, the investigators prepared the TCRbeta library. TCRdb processed the PCR reads anew with MiXCR; each CDR3 protein has one entry. The sample has roughly 500,000 distinct CDR3 sequences, approximately 32% seen once; the top ten hold 2% to 2.5%. Sequencing was performed on PBMCs from the stem cell graft donor, taken from the stem cell graft. The source of these receptors is a human donor who donated a stem cell graft to a child with aplastic anemia.

This clonotype was picked up a small number of times. V and J are TRBV20-1 and TRBJ2-1; the match to TRBD1 covers 11 bases. CDR1 and CDR2 from the germline V gene are DFQATT and SNEGSKA (reference sequence). The J segment lost 3 bases and the V segment lost 6 bases, leaving 4 bases of the junction unmatched. The CDR3 covers 14 residues. The CDR3 reads CSAAGTGGYNEQFF. The CDR3 DNA is TGCAGTGCCGCCGGGACAGGGGGCTACAATGAGCAGTTCTTC.

The chain uses TRBV19 and TRBJ1-1; perhaps TRBD1 as D (6 bases). The CDR3 length is 11 residues. V was cut by 7 bases and J by 10 bases, with 13 bases left in between. Germline values: CDR1 LNHDA, CDR2 SQIVND (reference sequence). The CDR3 bases are TGTGCCAGTACCCAGGGGTGGGGAGCTTTCTTT. As protein: CASTQGWGAFF.

There are a few counts of this clonotype. The chain carries TRBV10-3 and TRBJ2-1; D is unclear. Germline V gene lookup returns CDR1 ENHRY and CDR2 SYGVKD. Trimming removed 9 bases at V and 3 bases at J, with 12 bases between. The CDR3 runs to 13 residues. The CDR3 coding sequence is TGTGCCATTTCCGGTGGTGGCTACAATGAGCAGTTCTTC. Encoded protein: CAISGGGYNEQFF.

The chain links TRBV7-3 to TRBJ2-1, with 11 bases that match TRBD2. Germline lookup yields CDR1 SGHTA and CDR2 FQGTGA. Losses at the gene ends were 5 bases for V and 8 bases for J; bases not matched to a gene: 11. The CDR3 contains 16 residues. As DNA, the CDR3 is TGTGCCAGCAGCGCCCATAGCGGGAGGGCCGTCGATGAGCAGTTCTTC. Protein: CASSAHSGRAVDEQFF.

This chain uses TRBV7-9 with TRBJ2-3; TRBD1 aligns across 8 bases. Germline values: CDR1 SEHNR, CDR2 FQNEAQ (reference sequence). V lost 5 bases to trimming and J lost 0 bases; unmatched junction nucleotides: 7. CDR3 length: 16 residues. CDR3 DNA: TGTGCCAGCAGCCAAACGGGACAGGCTAGCACAGATACGCAGTATTTT. Translation: CASSQTGQASTDTQYF.

This clonotype was detected only a few times. V and J are TRBV29-1 and TRBJ2-3; 16 bases fit TRBD2. The CDR3 has 16 residues. The V and J ends lost 7 bases and 3 bases, in that order; junction bases with no gene match: 7. CDR1 SQVTM and CDR2 ANQGSEA come from the germline V gene. CDR3 sequence reads: CSAGTSGRGLTDTQYF. CDR3 in DNA: TGCAGCGCCGGGACTAGCGGGAGGGGTTTGACAGATACGCAGTATTTT.

The chain is built from TRBV20-1 and TRBJ1-3; D is undetermined. V lost 4 bases, J lost 0 bases, and 10 bases lay in between. CDR1 DFQATT and CDR2 SNEGSKA come from the germline V gene (reference sequence). The CDR3 extends over 14 amino acids. In nucleotides, the CDR3 is TGCAGTGCTAAACAGACCGTCTCTGGAAACACCATATATTTT. It codes for CSAKQTVSGNTIYF.

This clonotype was seen more than once but under ten times. V is TRBV7-2 and J is TRBJ2-1, with 10 bases fitting TRBD1. Germline-derived CDR1 and CDR2 are SGHTA and FQGNSA. V trimming: 5 bases; J trimming: 8 bases; junction bases outside the gene matches: 9. CDR3 size: 15 residues. CDR3 region: CASSLGQGGRYEQFF. In DNA form, the CDR3 reads TGTGCCAGCAGCCTTGGACAGGGGGGACGGTATGAGCAGTTCTTC.